These T cell receptor beta chains were read from a single sample in a study of T cells expressing NK-cell markers. TCRdb re-called the 5' RACE reads; every CDR3 protein appears as one record, without DNA. The sample's table shows over 350,000 distinct CDR3 sequences. Sequenced material: blood T cells: a sorted CD56 or NKG2C T cell subset, CD4+ or CD8+ T cells, or bulk PBMC T cells (not recorded which). Receptors were obtained from a woman aged 45-59 years in good health. The CDR3 runs from the conserved cysteine through the conserved F or W.

>TRBV10-3|TRBJ1-1
CAISPLNTEAFF
>TRBV24-1|TRBJ2-2
CATSDPTSGSGDTGELFF
>TRBV12-3/TRBV12-4|TRBJ2-7
CASSLGKRSYEQYF
>TRBV12-3/TRBV12-4|TRBJ2-7
CASSPLERGREQYF
>TRBV20-1|TRBJ2-2
CSALSRGRMNTGELFF
>TRBV7-9|TRBJ1-1
CASSDYLDRSEAFF
>TRBV3-1|TRBJ1-6
CASSREQGAGNSPLHF
>TRBV19|TRBJ1-1
CASKVLPETEAFF
>TRBV5-1|TRBJ2-3
CASSQPRDYFTDTQYF
>TRBV7-6|TRBJ2-1
CASSLIMASGFDNEQFF
>TRBV5-5|TRBJ2-3
CASSSHPGTVKYF
>TRBV2|TRBJ2-7
CASSVPQRGGNSLSPYEQYF
>TRBV7-6|TRBJ2-7
CASSSKTSDEQYF
>TRBV10-3|TRBJ2-1
CAISSREGKYNEQFF
>TRBV5-1|TRBJ2-7
CASSFRYDRTGVEQYF
>TRBV19|TRBJ1-6
CASRLQGAYYNSPLHF
>TRBV3-1|TRBJ1-6
CASSQGGLRGSPLHF
>TRBV12-3/TRBV12-4|TRBJ2-1
CASSLQNEQFF
>TRBV5-1|TRBJ2-3
CASSLLGRELDTQYF
>TRBV5-1|TRBJ2-1
CASSLGGSSGAEQFF
>TRBV20-1|TRBJ1-4
CSASDIAGAYNEKLFF
>TRBV3-1|TRBJ1-5
CASSQGPGSNQPQHF
>TRBV19|TRBJ1-2
CASTHDRTGYTF
>TRBV3-1|TRBJ2-7
CASSQQGGRNYEQYF
>TRBV7-9|TRBJ1-5
CASSSRDRPNQPQHF
>TRBV19|TRBJ2-1
CASSPGDNRLNEQFF
>TRBV9|TRBJ1-5
CASSRGQDSLNQPQHF
>TRBV11-1|TRBJ2-2
CASSFLPSGNTGELFF
>TRBV4-1|TRBJ2-2
CASSQGGTERAGELFF
>TRBV7-9|TRBJ2-2
CASSLRLLASTNTGELFF
>TRBV20-1|TRBJ2-3
CSARGDRGVDTQYF
>TRBV5-1|TRBJ2-7
CASSLGTGRGYEQYF
>TRBV3-1|TRBJ2-5
CASSQGVILTETQYF
>TRBV20-1|TRBJ2-1
CSARIPTGYNEQFF
>TRBV20-1|TRBJ1-2
CSARDQKGVNYGYTF
>TRBV14|TRBJ2-3
CASSPRGDRTDTQYF
>TRBV28|TRBJ2-6
CASRGGANVLTF
>TRBV12-3/TRBV12-4|TRBJ2-1
CASSPTGAGKVFLDEQFF
>TRBV10-2|TRBJ2-3
CASSESKLAGRRTDTQYF
>TRBV5-1|TRBJ2-4
CASSLVFRWGENIQYF
>TRBV29-1|TRBJ1-1
CSVVDPLRVDTEAFF
>TRBV5-1|TRBJ2-7
CASKEGDRFHEQYF
>TRBV10-3|TRBJ2-3
CAIRGTARVTDTQYF
>TRBV29-1|TRBJ2-7
CSVATYSYEQYF
>TRBV12-3/TRBV12-4|TRBJ2-2
CASSGGTGELFF
>TRBV2|TRBJ2-5
CASSQDQGVGETQYF
>TRBV6-6|TRBJ2-5
CASSPMGQETQYF
>TRBV20-1|TRBJ1-4
CSAPLTTNEKLFF
>TRBV6-5|TRBJ2-7
CASSGTSGPYEQYF
>TRBV20-1|TRBJ2-7
CSAPAGDYDPYEQYF
>TRBV12-3/TRBV12-4|TRBJ2-7
CASSFGASYYEQYF
>TRBV6-1|TRBJ2-2
CASSERPGHAGELFF
>TRBV5-1|TRBJ2-3
CASSDGTGGEDTQYF
>TRBV19|TRBJ2-3
CASSIGGWTDTQYF